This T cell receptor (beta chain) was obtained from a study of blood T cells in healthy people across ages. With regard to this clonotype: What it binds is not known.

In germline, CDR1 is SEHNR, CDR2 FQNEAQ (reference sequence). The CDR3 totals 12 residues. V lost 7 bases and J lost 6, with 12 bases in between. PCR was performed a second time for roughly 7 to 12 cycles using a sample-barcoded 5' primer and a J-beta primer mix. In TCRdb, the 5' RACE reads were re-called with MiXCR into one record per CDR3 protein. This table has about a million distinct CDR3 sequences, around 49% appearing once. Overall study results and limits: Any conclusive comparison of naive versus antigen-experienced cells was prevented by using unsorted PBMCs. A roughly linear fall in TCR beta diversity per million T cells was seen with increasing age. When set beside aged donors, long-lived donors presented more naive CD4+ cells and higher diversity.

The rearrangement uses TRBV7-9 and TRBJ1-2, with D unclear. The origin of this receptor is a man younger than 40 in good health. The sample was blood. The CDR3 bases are TGTGCCAGCACCAAAACGTATAATGGCTACACCTTC. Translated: CASTKTYNGYTF.